Included here is one TCR beta chain sequence, with context. Its antigen remains unidentified. This record comes from a study of cytomegalovirus exposure and HLA in healthy donors. Overall study results and limits: TCR beta V- and J-gene trimming was later associated with a missense DCLRE1C variant.

The PCR employed 60 Vbeta primers together with 13 Jbeta primers. Some clones are missing from TCRdb's copy, which holds only in-frame ones; the method was immunoSEQ multiplex PCR. The table includes about 110,000 clones, over 75% detected once. The germline V gene encodes CDR1 MGHRA and CDR2 YSYEKL. The CDR3 spans 13 residues. V lost 4 bases to trimming and J lost 5 bases, with 11 bases between them. The chain is built from TRBV4-1 and TRBJ2-5; D is uncertain. Material: PBMCs. The clonotype was recovered from a woman aged 25-40 years in good health and CMV-seropositive. The CDR3 nucleotides are TGCGCCAGCAGCCTCTGGAGATTGGAGACCCAGTACTTC. Amino acid sequence: CASSLWRLETQYF.